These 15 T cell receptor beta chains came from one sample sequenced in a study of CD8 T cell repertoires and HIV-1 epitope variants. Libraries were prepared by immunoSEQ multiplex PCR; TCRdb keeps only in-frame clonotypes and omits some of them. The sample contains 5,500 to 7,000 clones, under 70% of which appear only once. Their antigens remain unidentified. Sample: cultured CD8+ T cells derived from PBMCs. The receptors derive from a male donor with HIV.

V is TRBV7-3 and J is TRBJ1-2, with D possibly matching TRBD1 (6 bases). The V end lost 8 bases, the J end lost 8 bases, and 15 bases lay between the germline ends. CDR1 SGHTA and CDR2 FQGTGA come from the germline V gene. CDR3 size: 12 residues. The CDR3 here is CASGEQGYGYTF. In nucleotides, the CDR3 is TGTGCCAGCGGAGAACAGGGTTACGGCTACACCTTC.

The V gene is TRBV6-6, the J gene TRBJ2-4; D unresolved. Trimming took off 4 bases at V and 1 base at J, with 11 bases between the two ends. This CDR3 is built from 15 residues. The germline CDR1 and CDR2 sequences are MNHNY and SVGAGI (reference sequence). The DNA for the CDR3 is TGTGCCAGCAGTTCCCCCGATAGGGCCAAAAACATTCAGTACTTC. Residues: CASSSPDRAKNIQYF.

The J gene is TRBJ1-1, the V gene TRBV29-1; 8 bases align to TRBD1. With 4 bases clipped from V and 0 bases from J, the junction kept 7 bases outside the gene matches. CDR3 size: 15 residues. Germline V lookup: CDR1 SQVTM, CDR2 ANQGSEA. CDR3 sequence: CSVVGQGYMNTEAFF. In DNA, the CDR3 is TGCAGCGTTGTTGGACAGGGTTACATGAACACTGAAGCTTTCTTT.

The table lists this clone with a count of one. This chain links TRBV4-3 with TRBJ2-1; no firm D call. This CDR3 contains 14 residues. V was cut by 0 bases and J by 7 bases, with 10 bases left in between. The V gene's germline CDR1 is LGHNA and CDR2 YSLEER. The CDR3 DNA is TGCGCCAGCAGCCAAGATACAGAAGGAAATGAGCAGTTCTTC. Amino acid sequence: CASSQDTEGNEQFF.

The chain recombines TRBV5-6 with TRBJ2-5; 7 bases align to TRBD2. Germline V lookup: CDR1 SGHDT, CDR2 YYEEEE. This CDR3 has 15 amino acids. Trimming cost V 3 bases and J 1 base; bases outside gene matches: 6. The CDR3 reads CASSSGGYVQETQYF. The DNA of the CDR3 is TGTGCCAGCAGCTCGGGGGGTTATGTCCAAGAGACCCAGTACTTC.

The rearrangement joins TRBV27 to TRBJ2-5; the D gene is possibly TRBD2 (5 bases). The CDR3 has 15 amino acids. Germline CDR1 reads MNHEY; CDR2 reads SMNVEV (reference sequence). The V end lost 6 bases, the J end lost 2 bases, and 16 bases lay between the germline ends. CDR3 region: CASSSAGIDQETQYF. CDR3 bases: TGTGCCAGCAGCTCCGCCGGGATAGATCAAGAGACCCAGTACTTC.

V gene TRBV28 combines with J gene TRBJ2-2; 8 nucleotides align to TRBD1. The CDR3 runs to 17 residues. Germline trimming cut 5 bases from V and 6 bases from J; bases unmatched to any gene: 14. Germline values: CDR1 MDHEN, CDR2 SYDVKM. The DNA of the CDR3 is TGTGCCAGCAGTCCCACAATTTGGACAGGGTCGTCCGGGGAGCTGTTTTTT. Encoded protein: CASSPTIWTGSSGELFF.

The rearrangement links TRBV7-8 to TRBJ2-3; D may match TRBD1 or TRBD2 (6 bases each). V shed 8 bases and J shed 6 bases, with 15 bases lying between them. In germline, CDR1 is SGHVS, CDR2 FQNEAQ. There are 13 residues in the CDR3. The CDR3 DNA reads TGTGCCAGCGTGGCCGGGGGCCAGGATACGCAGTATTTT. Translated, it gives CASVAGGQDTQYF.

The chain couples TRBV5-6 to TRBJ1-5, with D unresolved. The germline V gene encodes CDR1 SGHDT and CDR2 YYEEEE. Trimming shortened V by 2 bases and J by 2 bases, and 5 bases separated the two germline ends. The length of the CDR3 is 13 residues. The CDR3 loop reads CASSFSGNQPQHF. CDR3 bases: TGTGCCAGCAGCTTCTCGGGCAATCAGCCCCAGCATTTT.

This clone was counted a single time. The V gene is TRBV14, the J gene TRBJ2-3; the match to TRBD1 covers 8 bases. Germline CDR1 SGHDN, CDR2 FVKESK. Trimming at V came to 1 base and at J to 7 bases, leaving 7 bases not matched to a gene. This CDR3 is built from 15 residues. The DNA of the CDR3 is TGTGCCAGCAGCCAAGGAAACCAGGGGGCTAATACGCAGTATTTT. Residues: CASSQGNQGANTQYF.

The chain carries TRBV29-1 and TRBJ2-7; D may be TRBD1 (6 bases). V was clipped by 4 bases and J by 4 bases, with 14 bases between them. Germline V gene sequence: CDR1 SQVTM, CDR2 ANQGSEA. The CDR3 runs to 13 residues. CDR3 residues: CSVVAQGLYEQYF. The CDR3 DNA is TGCAGCGTTGTGGCCCAGGGGCTATACGAGCAGTACTTC.

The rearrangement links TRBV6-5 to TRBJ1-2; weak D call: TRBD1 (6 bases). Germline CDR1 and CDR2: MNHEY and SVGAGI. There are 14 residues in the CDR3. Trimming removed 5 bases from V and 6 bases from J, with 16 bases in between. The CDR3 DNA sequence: TGTGCCAGCAGTCGCCAGGGAGGGGGAGATGGCTACACCTTC. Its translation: CASSRQGGGDGYTF.

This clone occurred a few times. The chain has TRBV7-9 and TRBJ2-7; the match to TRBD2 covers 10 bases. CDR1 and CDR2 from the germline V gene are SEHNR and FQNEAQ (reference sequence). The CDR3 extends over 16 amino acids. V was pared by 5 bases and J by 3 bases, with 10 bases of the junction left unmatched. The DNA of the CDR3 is TGTGCCAGCAGCCATAGCGGGACTAGCGTTGTCTACGAGCAGTACTTC. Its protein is CASSHSGTSVVYEQYF.

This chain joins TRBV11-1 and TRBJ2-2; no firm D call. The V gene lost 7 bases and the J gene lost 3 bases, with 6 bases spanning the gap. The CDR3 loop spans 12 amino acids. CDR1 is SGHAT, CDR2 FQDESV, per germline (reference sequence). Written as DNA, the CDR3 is TGTGCCAGCACCCAGGACACCGGGGAGCTGTTTTTT. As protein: CASTQDTGELFF.

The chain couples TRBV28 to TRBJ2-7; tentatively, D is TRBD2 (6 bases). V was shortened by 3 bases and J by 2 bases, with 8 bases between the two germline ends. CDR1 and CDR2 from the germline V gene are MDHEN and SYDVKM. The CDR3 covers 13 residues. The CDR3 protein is CASSLGGTYEQYF. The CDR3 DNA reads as TGTGCCAGCAGTTTGGGGGGTACCTACGAGCAGTACTTC.